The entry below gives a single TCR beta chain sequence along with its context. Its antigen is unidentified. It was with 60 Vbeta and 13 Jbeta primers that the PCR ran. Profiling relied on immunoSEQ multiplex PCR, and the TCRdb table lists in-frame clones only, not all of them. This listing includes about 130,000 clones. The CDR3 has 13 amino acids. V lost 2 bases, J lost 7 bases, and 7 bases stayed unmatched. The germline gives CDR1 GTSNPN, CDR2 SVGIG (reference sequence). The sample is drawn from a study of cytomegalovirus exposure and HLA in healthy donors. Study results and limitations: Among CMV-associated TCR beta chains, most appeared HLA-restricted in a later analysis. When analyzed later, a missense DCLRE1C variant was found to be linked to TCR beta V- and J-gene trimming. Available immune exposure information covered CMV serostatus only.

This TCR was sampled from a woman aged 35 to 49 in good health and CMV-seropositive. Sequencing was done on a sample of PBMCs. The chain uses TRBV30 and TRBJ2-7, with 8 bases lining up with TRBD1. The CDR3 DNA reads TGTGCCTGGAGTCCGGACAGGGTAGGGGAGCAGTACTTC. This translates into CAWSPDRVGEQYF.